This TCR beta chain was profiled in a study of beta chain features in type 1 diabetes. The ends lost 5 bases at V and 8 bases at J; junction bases unmatched: 8. The CDR3 is made up of 13 amino acids. From germline, CDR1 is SEHNR and CDR2 FQNEAQ (reference sequence). Whole-study results and caveats: Across all four CD4+ subsets, people with type 1 diabetes showed modestly shorter TCRB CDR3s. A potential influence of HLA type upon TCRB rearrangement remained unresolved herein. Researchers cautioned that cDNA sequencing could over-represent cells with high TCR expression. Across patients, naive, central memory and Treg TCRB repertoires exhibited apparently greater similarity than was observed across healthy donors.

Many counts were recorded for this clone. As yet, its antigen is unknown. The isolated RNA, all of it, was reverse transcribed, so expressed TCRB transcripts were what got sequenced. The protocol was immunoSEQ multiplex PCR, while the TCRdb copy is restricted to in-frame clones and leaves out a portion. This table holds just under 150,000 clones, roughly 10% found once. The origin of this receptor is a young man in good health. This rearrangement joins TRBV7-9 to TRBJ1-1; 7 bases fit TRBD1. Material: naive CD4+ T cells from blood. The CDR3 protein is CASSPQTGREAFF. Written as DNA, the CDR3 is TGTGCCAGCAGCCCCCAGACAGGGAGAGAAGCTTTCTTT.